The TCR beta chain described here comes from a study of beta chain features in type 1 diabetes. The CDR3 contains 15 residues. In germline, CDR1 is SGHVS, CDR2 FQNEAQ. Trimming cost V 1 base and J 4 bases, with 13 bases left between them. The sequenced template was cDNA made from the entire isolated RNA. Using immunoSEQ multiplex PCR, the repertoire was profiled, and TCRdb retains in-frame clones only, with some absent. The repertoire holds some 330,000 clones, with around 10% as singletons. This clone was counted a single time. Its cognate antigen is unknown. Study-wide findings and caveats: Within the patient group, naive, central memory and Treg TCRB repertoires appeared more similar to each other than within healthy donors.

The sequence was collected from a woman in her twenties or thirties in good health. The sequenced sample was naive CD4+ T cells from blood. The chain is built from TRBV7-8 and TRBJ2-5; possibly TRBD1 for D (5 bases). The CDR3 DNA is TGTGCCAGCAGCTTAGGACAGCCGACCGCAGAGACCCAGTACTTC. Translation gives CASSLGQPTAETQYF.